Listed here are 15 T cell receptor beta chains from one sample, sequenced in a study of control samples from healthy donors and cancer patients. Profiled with immunoSEQ multiplex PCR; TCRdb holds only in-frame clones, not every one. The sample gives some 82,000 clones, 80% to 90% of which show up once; around a tenth is in the top ten. The specimen sequenced was PBMCs. Source of these receptors: a man in his 60s with head and neck cancer.

This clone was seen more than once but under ten times. The rearrangement links TRBV4-1 to TRBJ1-5; D is uncertain. Germline loops: CDR1 MGHRA, CDR2 YSYEKL. The CDR3 consists of 13 residues. The V end lost 1 base, the J end lost 9 bases, and 10 bases lay between the germline ends. This CDR3 is CASSQAPPGPQHF. The CDR3 DNA reads TGCGCCAGCAGCCAAGCTCCGCCGGGGCCCCAGCATTTT.

The chain is built from TRBV19 and TRBJ1-2, with D hard to call. The germline gives CDR1 LNHDA, CDR2 SQIVND (reference sequence). Trimming stripped 8 bases from V and 5 bases from J, with 15 bases between. This CDR3 is built from 13 residues. The CDR3 DNA reads TGTGCCAGTCGAGAGAACTTAGAGTATGGCTACACCTTC. Its protein product is CASRENLEYGYTF.

This clone occurred many times. CDR3 protein: CASSLDGGSSYEQYF. The CDR3, as DNA: TGTGCCAGCAGCTTAGACGGGGGGAGCTCCTACGAGCAGTACTTC. V and J are TRBV11-2 and TRBJ2-7; 7 bases map to TRBD2. The ends lost 0 bases at V and 0 bases at J; junction bases unmatched: 2. This CDR3 is built from 15 residues. Germline V gene data show CDR1 as SGHAT and CDR2 as FQNNGV. Together with reference TRBV11-2 and TRBJ2-7, the CDR3 gives the full variable domain: EAGVAQSPRYKIIEKRQSVAFWCNPISGHATLYWYQQILGQGPKLLIQFQNNGVVDDSQLPKDRFSAERLKGVDSTLKIQPAKLEDSAVYLCASSLDGGSSYEQYFGPGTRLTVT.

The V and J genes are TRBV5-1 and TRBJ1-1, with a possible D match to TRBD1 (6 bases). Deletions cut 2 bases from V and 0 bases from J, with 23 bases between. The CDR3 runs to 19 residues. CDR1 is SGHRS, CDR2 YFSETQ, per germline. CDR3 coding DNA: TGCGCCAGCAGCTTACGACAACCGATTCTCCAGGGGTTGAACACTGAAGCTTTCTTT. Amino acids: CASSLRQPILQGLNTEAFF.

V and J are TRBV6-5 and TRBJ2-2; no firm D call. Germline V CDR1 and CDR2: MNHEY, SVGAGI. The CDR3 sequence is 12 residues long. The V and J ends lost 6 bases and 1 base respectively, with 3 bases between them. The CDR3 DNA sequence: TGTGCCAGCAGCCAGAACACCGGGGAGCTGTTTTTT. It specifies CASSQNTGELFF.

The chain is built from TRBV7-9 and TRBJ2-5; 7 nucleotides line up with TRBD2. This CDR3 region has 15 residues. Trimming at V came to 2 bases and at J to 1 base, leaving 4 bases not matched to a gene. In germline, CDR1 is SEHNR, CDR2 FQNEAQ (reference sequence). CDR3 sequence: CASSLSGMLQETQYF. The CDR3 nucleotides read TGTGCCAGCAGCTTAAGCGGGATGCTCCAAGAGACCCAGTACTTC.

The chain uses TRBV7-9 and TRBJ2-5; D possibly corresponds to TRBD1 (5 bases). The germline V gene encodes CDR1 SEHNR and CDR2 FQNEAQ (reference sequence). CDR3 size: 16 residues. V was pared by 5 bases and J by 2 bases, with 18 bases between. As DNA, the CDR3 is TGTGCCAGCAGCCCTGGTCGGACATCCGAACAAGAGACCCAGTACTTC. The encoded protein is CASSPGRTSEQETQYF.

In this sample, this clone turned up a few times. V is TRBV6-5 and J is TRBJ1-2; D gene unclear. V lost 7 bases, J lost 2 bases, and 8 bases lay in between. Germline-derived CDR1 and CDR2 are MNHEY and SVGAGI. CDR3 length: 12 amino acids. In DNA form, the CDR3 reads TGTGCCAGCAATCTACAGAACTATGGCTACACCTTC. Amino acid sequence: CASNLQNYGYTF.

The gene calls are TRBV4-2 and TRBJ2-2; TRBD1 matches at 8 bases. In germline, CDR1 is LGHNA, CDR2 YNFKEQ. This CDR3 has 15 amino acids. The V and J ends lost 5 bases and 2 bases, in that order; junction bases with no gene match: 4. The CDR3 sequence is CASSASGGNTGELFF. The CDR3 DNA is TGTGCCAGCAGCGCCTCAGGGGGCAACACCGGGGAGCTGTTTTTT.

The rearrangement links TRBV6-5 to TRBJ2-3; a possible D gene is TRBD2 (6 bases). V lost 0 bases and J 0 bases, leaving 10 bases between the germline ends. The CDR3 totals 16 residues. Germline V gene sequence: CDR1 MNHEY, CDR2 SVGAGI. The CDR3 nucleotides read TGTGCCAGCAGTTACTCGACTAGATCTAGCACAGATACGCAGTATTTT. Translated, it gives CASSYSTRSSTDTQYF.

The gene calls are TRBV28 and TRBJ1-2, with 7 bases fitting TRBD1. V dropped 8 bases and J dropped 7; count of bases not matched to a gene: 4. The CDR3 consists of 11 residues. The V gene's germline CDR1 is MDHEN and CDR2 SYDVKM. CDR3 residues: CASHRQGGYTF. The CDR3 bases are TGTGCCAGCCATCGACAGGGTGGCTACACCTTC.

The chain uses TRBV10-2 and TRBJ1-6; TRBD1 matches at 9 bases. This CDR3 comprises 16 residues. The V gene's germline CDR1 is WSHSY and CDR2 SAAADI. V dropped 6 bases and J dropped 3; count of bases not matched to a gene: 6. The CDR3 loop is CASRRDREFYNSPLHF. DNA for the CDR3: TGCGCCAGCAGGCGGGACAGGGAATTCTATAATTCACCCCTCCACTTT.

The rearrangement uses TRBV27 and TRBJ1-5; 8 nucleotides agree with TRBD1. V was pared by 0 bases and J by 9 bases, with 4 bases of the junction left unmatched. This CDR3 has 14 amino acids. The germline V gene encodes CDR1 MNHEY and CDR2 SMNVEV (reference sequence). The CDR3 sequence: CASSLSAGGLPQHF. DNA of the CDR3: TGTGCCAGCAGTTTATCGGCAGGGGGCTTGCCCCAGCATTTT.

In DNA, the CDR3 is TGTGCCATCAGTGAGTCGGACAGGGAAAATTCACCCCTCCACTTT. Translation gives CAISESDRENSPLHF. The V gene is TRBV10-3, the J gene TRBJ1-6; 8 bases match TRBD1. Germline V gives CDR1 ENHRY, CDR2 SYGVKD. This CDR3 has 15 amino acids. J was trimmed by 7 bases and V by 0 bases; bases with no gene match: 2.

Points on this clone: Different DNA sequences within this sample yield the same CDR3. V usage is TRBV5-1 and J usage is TRBJ2-2; D might be TRBD1 (6 bases). The CDR3 contains 15 residues. The germline V gene has CDR1 SGHRS and CDR2 YFSETQ. V lost 0 bases and J 3 bases, leaving 9 bases between the germline ends. The CDR3: CASSLGDRHTGELFF. The CDR3 nucleotides are TGCGCCAGCAGCTTGGGTGACAGGCACACCGGGGAGCTGTTTTTT.